This TCR beta chain is from a study of blood T cell repertoires in COVID-19. Study summary: Samples came from the United States, Italy and Spain, spanning acute and convalescent COVID-19. The cDNA or gDNA used as material had been derived from T cells, B-cell-depleted T cells, or PBMCs.

Germline CDR1 is SGHRS and CDR2 is YFSETQ. Trimming cost V 3 bases and J 5 bases; bases outside gene matches: 6. This CDR3 region has 14 residues. TCRdb's copy holds only in-frame clones and misses some; the assay was immunoSEQ multiplex PCR. The data show some 110,000 clones, roughly 80% seen once. This clonotype was sampled from a man aged 30 to 39 with acute or convalescent COVID-19. The V call is TRBV5-1, the J call TRBJ1-1; 8 nucleotides agree with TRBD1. Sequencing used peripheral blood. The CDR3, as DNA: TGCGCCAGCAGCTCGACAGGGGTGAGAACTGAAGCTTTCTTT. It encodes CASSSTGVRTEAFF.